These 29 T cell receptor beta chains came from one sample sequenced in a study of T cells in localized non-small cell lung cancer. This table comes from immunoSEQ multiplex PCR, and its TCRdb copy is limited to in-frame clones, with some not included. The sample yields some 22,000 clones, more than 85% seen once. This specimen was peripheral blood, taken before any cancer treatment. Receptors were obtained from a male donor aged 60 or over with stage I squamous cell lung carcinoma.

Comments on this clone: One end of the junction fails to match germline, which may point to a read error. The same CDR3 can be traced to other DNA sequences in this sample. This chain uses TRBV6-1 with TRBJ1-2; no definite D call. The CDR3 consists of 15 residues. Germline CDR1 reads MNHNS; CDR2 reads SASEGT. The CDR3 is CASSEADLTPGGYTF. The CDR3, as DNA: TGCGCCAGCAGTGAGGCGGACCTAACCCCTGGCGGCTACACCTTC.

The chain employs TRBV5-1 and TRBJ2-7, with unresolved D. The length of the CDR3 is 14 residues. V was pared by 1 base and J by 3 bases, with 11 bases between. Per the germline V gene, CDR1 is SGHRS and CDR2 is YFSETQ. CDR3: CASSLSMGFYEQYF. CDR3 nucleotides: TGCGCCAGCAGCTTGAGTATGGGATTCTACGAGCAGTACTTC.

V is TRBV5-1 and J is TRBJ2-7, with TRBD1 identical over 7 bases. This CDR3 has 13 amino acids. Germline lookup yields CDR1 SGHRS and CDR2 YFSETQ. The trim removed 3 bases at V and 7 bases at J, leaving 7 bases unmatched. The CDR3 is CASSSAAGGEQYF. In DNA form, the CDR3 reads TGCGCCAGCAGCTCGGCGGCAGGGGGAGAGCAGTACTTC.

The chain joins TRBV6-5 to TRBJ1-6, with a possible D match to TRBD1 (5 bases). V was clipped by 2 bases and J by 10 bases, with 12 bases between them. Germline-derived CDR1 and CDR2 are MNHEY and SVGAGI. CDR3 length: 14 residues. The CDR3 loop reads CASSYERGGSPLHF. CDR3 in DNA: TGTGCCAGCAGTTACGAGCGGGGCGGGTCACCCCTCCACTTT.

The chain recombines TRBV18 with TRBJ1-5, with a weak D call TRBD1 (6 bases). V was pared by 6 bases and J by 6 bases, with 12 bases between. Per the germline V gene, CDR1 is KGHSH and CDR2 is LQKENI. CDR3 size: 13 residues. The CDR3 loop reads CASSLTGTQPQHF. The CDR3 coding sequence is TGTGCCAGCTCCCTTACAGGGACTCAGCCCCAGCATTTT.

The J gene is TRBJ2-7, the V gene TRBV6-1, with a weak D call TRBD2 (6 bases). CDR1 is MNHNS, CDR2 SASEGT, per germline. This CDR3 comprises 13 residues. Trimming pared 5 bases from V and 3 bases from J, leaving 11 bases between. The CDR3 DNA sequence: TGTGCCAGCAGTCCCTCGGGGGTCTACGAGCAGTACTTC. Residues: CASSPSGVYEQYF.

The rearrangement uses TRBV14 and TRBJ2-2, with unresolved D. Looked up from germline, CDR1 is SGHDN and CDR2 is FVKESK. V dropped 4 bases and J dropped 5 bases, with 8 bases sitting between them. CDR3 length: 13 residues. The CDR3 loop reads CASSPQVTGELFF. Written as DNA, the CDR3 is TGTGCCAGCAGCCCGCAGGTTACCGGGGAGCTGTTTTTT.

This CDR3 reads CASSQDREVYNEQFF. The CDR3 nucleotides are TGCGCCAGCAGCCAAGACCGGGAGGTTTACAATGAGCAGTTCTTC. The genes are TRBV4-3 and TRBJ2-1; TRBD2 agrees at 7 bases. The CDR3 loop spans 15 amino acids. Germline V gene lookup returns CDR1 LGHNA and CDR2 YSLEER. The ends lost 0 bases at V and 4 bases at J; junction bases unmatched: 3.

This clone was seen only a few times. The chain is built from TRBV5-4 and TRBJ2-7; 11 nucleotides agree with TRBD1. Per the germline V gene, CDR1 is SGHNT and CDR2 is YYREEE (reference sequence). J was trimmed by 3 bases and V by 0 bases; bases with no gene match: 2. The CDR3 is made up of 15 amino acids. CDR3 nucleotides: TGTGCCAGCAGCTTGGGGGGACAGGGGGTCTACGAGCAGTACTTC. Its translation: CASSLGGQGVYEQYF.

This sequence joins TRBV5-6 and TRBJ2-3; perhaps D is TRBD1 or TRBD2 (6 bases each). With 0 bases removed from V and 8 bases from J, the gap between germline ends came to 16 bases. The CDR3 is made up of 15 amino acids. CDR1 is SGHDT and CDR2 is YYEEEE in the germline V gene. The CDR3 DNA reads TGTGCCAGCAGCTTGGTAGGGAGTAAGGGGGGTACGCAGTATTTT. Protein product: CASSLVGSKGGTQYF. The full variable domain, with the rest looked up from reference TRBV5-6 and TRBJ2-3, is DAGVTQSPTHLIKTRGQQVTLRCSPKSGHDTVSWYQQALGQGPQFIFQYYEEEERQRGNFPDRFSGHQFPNYSSELNVNALLLGDSALYLCASSLVGSKGGTQYFGPGTRLTVL.

The gene calls are TRBV5-8 and TRBJ1-2; 9 bases are shared with TRBD1. Unmatched junction bases numbered 5, after V lost 4 bases and J lost 7 bases. This CDR3 contains 13 residues. Per germline, CDR1 SGHTS and CDR2 YDEGEE. CDR3 nucleotides: TGTGCCAGCAGCCGCGGGACAGGGAGTGGCTACACCTTC. Residues: CASSRGTGSGYTF.

The V and J genes are TRBV7-6 and TRBJ2-2; unclear D gene. There are 14 residues in the CDR3. CDR1 is SGHVS, CDR2 FNYEAQ, per germline. Trimming left V 2 bases short and J 0 bases short, with 4 bases between. As DNA, the CDR3 is TGTGCCAGCAGCTTAACAGCGAACACCGGGGAGCTGTTTTTT. It is translated as CASSLTANTGELFF.

This chain joins TRBV5-1 and TRBJ2-2, with D perhaps matching TRBD2 (5 bases). V was trimmed by 4 bases and J by 4 bases, leaving 14 bases between them. The CDR3 spans 15 residues. CDR1 and CDR2 from the germline V gene are SGHRS and YFSETQ. The CDR3 bases are TGCGCCAGCAGCCCCCGGGGTGAACCCACCGGGGAGCTGTTTTTT. Translation gives CASSPRGEPTGELFF. Drawing the rest from reference TRBV5-1 and TRBJ2-2, the complete variable domain is KAGVTQTPRYLIKTRGQQVTLSCSPISGHRSVSWYQQTPGQGLQFLFEYFSETQRNKGNFPGRFSGRQFSNSRSEMNVSTLELGDSALYLCASSPRGEPTGELFFGEGSRLTVL.

In its sample, this clone was seen once. The chain recombines TRBV7-2 with TRBJ2-5, with TRBD2 identical over 11 bases. Germline trimming cut 4 bases from V and 10 bases from J; bases unmatched to any gene: 11. The CDR3 has 15 residues. The germline V gene has CDR1 SGHTA and CDR2 FQGNSA. In nucleotides, the CDR3 is TGTGCCAGCAGCTCCCCTCCTCTAGCGGGAGGAGACCAGTACTTC. It translates to CASSSPPLAGGDQYF. The full variable domain, its missing parts supplied by reference TRBV7-2 and TRBJ2-5, is GAGVSQSPSNKVTEKGKDVELRCDPISGHTALYWYRQSLGQGLEFLIYFQGNSAPDKSGLPSDRFSAERTGGSVSTLTIQRTQQEDSAVYLCASSSPPLAGGDQYFGPGTRLLVL.

The chain combines TRBV6-5 with TRBJ1-3, with D tentatively TRBD1 (6 bases). Germline assignment: CDR1 MNHEY and CDR2 SVGAGI. V lost 0 bases, J lost 3 bases, and 12 bases lay in between. This CDR3 is built from 16 residues. CDR3 sequence reads: CASSYSHLTGGNTIYF. DNA for the CDR3: TGTGCCAGCAGTTACTCGCATTTGACAGGTGGAAACACCATATATTTT.

This chain uses TRBV30 with TRBJ2-3, with TRBD1 matching 10 bases. Germline CDR1 and CDR2: GTSNPN and SVGIG (reference sequence). The CDR3 loop spans 16 amino acids. The ends lost 1 base at V and 4 bases at J; junction bases unmatched: 8. In DNA form, the CDR3 reads TGTGCCTGGAGTGAAATGGACAGGGGGGGGCCAGATACGCAGTATTTT. It encodes CAWSEMDRGGPDTQYF.

The CDR3: CASSTGTSGGAQTQYF. The CDR3 bases are TGCGCCAGCAGCACCGGGACTAGCGGGGGGGCTCAGACCCAGTACTTC. This chain uses TRBV5-1 with TRBJ2-5; 16 bases map to TRBD2. After removal of 4 bases from V and 6 bases from J, the junction contained 6 bases not matched to a gene. Germline lookup yields CDR1 SGHRS and CDR2 YFSETQ. This CDR3 has 16 residues.

This clone appeared once. The V call is TRBV7-2, the J call TRBJ1-4, with 9 positions matching TRBD1. V dropped 5 bases and J dropped 8; count of bases not matched to a gene: 9. CDR1 and CDR2 from the germline V gene are SGHTA and FQGNSA. The CDR3 spans 15 residues. The CDR3 region is CASSIVGQGREKLFF. DNA for the CDR3: TGTGCCAGCAGCATAGTCGGACAGGGGCGCGAAAAACTGTTTTTT.

This chain connects TRBV10-3 to TRBJ2-1; 9 bases align to TRBD2. The J segment lost 9 bases and the V segment lost 1 base, leaving 4 bases of the junction unmatched. The CDR3 runs 14 residues. Germline lookup yields CDR1 ENHRY and CDR2 SYGVKD. The chain's CDR3 is CAISELAGEAEQFF. For the CDR3, the DNA is TGTGCCATCAGTGAGTTAGCGGGGGAGGCTGAGCAGTTCTTC.

CDR3 protein: CSATLAPEQYF. CDR3 in DNA: TGCAGTGCAACGCTAGCACCCGAGCAGTACTTC. V and J are TRBV20-1 and TRBJ2-7, with a tentative D call TRBD2 (5 bases). The V end was cut by 6 bases, the J end by 6 bases, with 12 bases between. The V gene's germline CDR1 is DFQATT and CDR2 SNEGSKA (reference sequence). The CDR3 consists of 11 residues.

This clone has only one observation. This chain joins TRBV2 and TRBJ1-5; D may be TRBD1 (5 bases). This CDR3 has 14 amino acids. The V end was cut by 1 base, the J end by 7 bases, with 11 bases between. Germline V gene data show CDR1 as SNHLY and CDR2 as FYNNEI. Here the CDR3 DNA reads TGTGCCAGCAGTGAAGGGGGAGCAGGGCAGCCCCAGCATTTT. Translation gives CASSEGGAGQPQHF.

V and J are TRBV5-6 and TRBJ2-2, with a tentative D call TRBD1 (6 bases). CDR3 length equals 15 residues. Trimming took 3 bases from V and 1 from J, leaving 10 bases between them. The germline gives CDR1 SGHDT, CDR2 YYEEEE. The CDR3 here is CASSSLTGNTGELFF. The CDR3 DNA reads TGTGCCAGCAGCTCCTTGACAGGGAACACCGGGGAGCTGTTTTTT.

V and J are TRBV6-5 and TRBJ1-1; 10 nucleotides match TRBD1. Germline loops: CDR1 MNHEY, CDR2 SVGAGI. The junction had 5 bases not matched to a gene; V was cut back by 3 bases and J by 1 base. This CDR3 has 16 residues. For the CDR3, the DNA is TGTGCCAGCAGTTATGGGACAGGGGCAGGGAACACTGAAGCTTTCTTT. Translating gives CASSYGTGAGNTEAFF.

This chain links TRBV6-5 with TRBJ2-1; 13 bases map to TRBD2. CDR3 length: 15 amino acids. J lost 7 bases, V lost 6 bases, and 6 bases had no gene match. Germline CDR1 MNHEY, CDR2 SVGAGI. For the CDR3, the DNA is TGTGCCAGCAGCTCCGGGACTAGCGGGATAAATGAGCAGTTCTTC. This codes for CASSSGTSGINEQFF.

This chain uses TRBV27 with TRBJ1-2; unclear D gene. Germline assignment: CDR1 MNHEY and CDR2 SMNVEV (reference sequence). The germline V and J ends were trimmed by 5 bases and 8 bases, with 15 bases remaining between them. This CDR3 spans 13 amino acids. CDR3 nucleotides: TGTGCCAGCAGTGAATCGTCACTCACGGGCTACACCTTC. Protein sequence: CASSESSLTGYTF.

V and J are TRBV7-8 and TRBJ2-5; D not certain. The end of the DNA is better explained by TRBJ2-7, so the J call may be wrong. The CDR3 is 14 residues long. From germline, CDR1 is SGHVS and CDR2 FQNEAQ. The CDR3 protein is CASSLGGRYYEQYF. CDR3 in DNA: TGTGCCAGCAGCTTAGGAGGACGGTACTACGAGCAGTACTTC.

The chain joins TRBV30 to TRBJ2-1; D gene uncertain. The CDR3 is 13 residues long. Trimming removed 0 bases at V and 6 bases at J, with 9 bases between. Germline CDR1 is GTSNPN and CDR2 is SVGIG (reference sequence). CDR3 residues: CAWSVSFSNEQFF. In nucleotides, the CDR3 is TGTGCCTGGAGTGTAAGTTTTTCCAATGAGCAGTTCTTC.

This clone has a handful of counts. V gene TRBV19 combines with J gene TRBJ2-1, with D tentatively TRBD2 (6 bases). V gave up 2 bases and J gave up 10 bases, with 9 bases separating them. The CDR3 is 12 amino acids. Germline V lookup: CDR1 LNHDA, CDR2 SQIVND (reference sequence). The CDR3 protein is CASSITSREQFF. CDR3 nucleotide sequence: TGTGCCAGTAGTATAACTAGCCGGGAGCAGTTCTTC.

The chain employs TRBV10-3 and TRBJ2-3; TRBD2 agrees at 8 bases. V gave up 2 bases and J gave up 4 bases; unmatched junction bases: 5. Germline lookup yields CDR1 ENHRY and CDR2 SYGVKD. The CDR3 is made up of 15 amino acids. CDR3 sequence reads: CAISEGRGGSDTQYF. In DNA form, the CDR3 reads TGTGCCATCAGTGAGGGTCGGGGGGGTTCAGATACGCAGTATTTT.